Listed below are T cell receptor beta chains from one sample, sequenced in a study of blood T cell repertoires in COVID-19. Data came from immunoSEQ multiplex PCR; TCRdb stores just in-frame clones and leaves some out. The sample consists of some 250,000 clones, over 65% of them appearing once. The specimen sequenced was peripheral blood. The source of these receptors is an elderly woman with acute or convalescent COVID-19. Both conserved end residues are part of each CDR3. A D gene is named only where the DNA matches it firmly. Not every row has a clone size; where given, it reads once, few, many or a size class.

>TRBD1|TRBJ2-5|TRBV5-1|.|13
CASRFGDRETQYF
TGCGCCAGCAGATTTGGGGACAGAGAGACCCAGTACTTC
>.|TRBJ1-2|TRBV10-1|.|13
CASSEGRGYGYTF
TGCGCCAGCAGTGAGGGAAGGGGGTATGGCTACACCTTC
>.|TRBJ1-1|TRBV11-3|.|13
CASSFRQDTEAFF
TGTGCCAGCAGCTTTCGACAGGACACTGAAGCTTTCTTT
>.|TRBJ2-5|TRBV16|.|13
CASSHGQKETQYF
TGTGCCAGCAGCCATGGACAGAAAGAGACCCAGTACTTC
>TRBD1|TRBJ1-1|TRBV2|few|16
CASSETGGARYTEAFF
TGTGCCAGCAGTGAGACAGGGGGCGCGAGGTACACTGAAGCTTTCTTT
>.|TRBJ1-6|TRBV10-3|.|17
CAISESLIGRGNSPLHF
TGTGCCATCAGTGAGTCGTTGATAGGACGGGGTAATTCACCCCTCCACTTT
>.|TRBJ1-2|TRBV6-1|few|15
CASSEGTALGYGYTF
TGTGCCAGCAGTGAAGGGACAGCTCTAGGCTATGGCTACACCTTC
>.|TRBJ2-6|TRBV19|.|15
CASSLRRAGANVLTF
TGTGCCAGTAGCCTCCGGAGGGCTGGGGCCAACGTCCTGACTTTC
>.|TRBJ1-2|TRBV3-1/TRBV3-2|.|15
CASSQAAGSSYGYTF
TGTGCCAGCAGCCAAGCGGCAGGGTCGTCCTATGGCTACACCTTC
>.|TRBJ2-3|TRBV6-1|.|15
CASSESAGRTDTQYF
TGTGCCAGCAGTGAATCGGCAGGGAGGACAGATACGCAGTATTTT
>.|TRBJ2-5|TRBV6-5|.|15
CASSPPGSGKETQYF
TGTGCCAGCAGTCCCCCAGGGTCAGGGAAAGAGACCCAGTACTTC
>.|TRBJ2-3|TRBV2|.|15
CASSVSGHYTDTQYF
TGTGCCAGCAGTGTGTCGGGACACTACACAGATACGCAGTATTTT
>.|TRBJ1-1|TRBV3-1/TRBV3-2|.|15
CASSQDPRVGTEAFF
TGTGCCAGCAGCCAAGATCCGCGGGTCGGCACTGAAGCTTTCTTT
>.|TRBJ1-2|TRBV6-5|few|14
CASTRTGKNYGYTF
TGTGCCAGCACCCGAACAGGGAAGAACTATGGCTACACCTTC
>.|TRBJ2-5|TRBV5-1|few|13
CASSLSGPETQYF
TGCGCCAGCAGCTTGAGTGGGCCAGAGACCCAGTACTTC
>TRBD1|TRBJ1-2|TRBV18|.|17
CASSPWTGGPQNYGYTF
TGTGCCAGCTCACCATGGACAGGGGGCCCACAAAACTATGGCTACACCTTC
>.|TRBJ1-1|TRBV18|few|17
CASSRVAGTIMNTEAFF
TGTGCCAGCTCACGGGTTGCGGGAACTATTATGAACACTGAAGCTTTCTTT
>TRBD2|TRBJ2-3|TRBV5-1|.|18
CASSSRLAGAYSTDTQYF
TGCGCCAGCAGCTCCAGACTAGCGGGGGCCTATAGCACAGATACGCAGTATTTT
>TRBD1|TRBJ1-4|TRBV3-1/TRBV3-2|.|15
CASSQSDRGNEKLFF
TGTGCCAGCAGCCAATCAGACAGGGGGAATGAAAAACTGTTTTTT
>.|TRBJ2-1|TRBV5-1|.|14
CASSLAPPGNEQFF
TGCGCCAGCAGCTTGGCGCCCCCGGGAAATGAGCAGTTCTTC
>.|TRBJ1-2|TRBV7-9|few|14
CASNLGGALYGYTF
TGTGCCAGCAATCTGGGGGGAGCCCTCTATGGCTACACCTTC
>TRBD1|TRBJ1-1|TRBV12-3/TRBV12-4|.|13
CASWPGGRTEAFF
TGTGCCAGCTGGCCAGGGGGGAGAACTGAAGCTTTCTTT